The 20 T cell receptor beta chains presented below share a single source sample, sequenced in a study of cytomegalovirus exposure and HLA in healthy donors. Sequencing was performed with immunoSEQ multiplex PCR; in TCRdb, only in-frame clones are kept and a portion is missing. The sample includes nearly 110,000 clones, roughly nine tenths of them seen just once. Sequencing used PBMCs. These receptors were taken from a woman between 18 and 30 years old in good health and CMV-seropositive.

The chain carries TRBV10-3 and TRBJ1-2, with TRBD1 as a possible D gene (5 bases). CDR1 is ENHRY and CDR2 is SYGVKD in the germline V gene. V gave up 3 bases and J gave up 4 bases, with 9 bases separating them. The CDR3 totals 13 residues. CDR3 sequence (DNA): TGTGCCATCAGTGACTTAACAGGCTATGGCTACACCTTC. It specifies CAISDLTGYGYTF.

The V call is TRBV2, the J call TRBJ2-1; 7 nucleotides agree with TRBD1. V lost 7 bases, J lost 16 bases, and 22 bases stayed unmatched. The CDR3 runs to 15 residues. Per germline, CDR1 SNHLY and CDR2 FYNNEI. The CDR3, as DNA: TGTGCCAGCACGTCGAGGGACAGAACTTTGAAATGGGAATTCTTC. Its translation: CASTSRDRTLKWEFF.

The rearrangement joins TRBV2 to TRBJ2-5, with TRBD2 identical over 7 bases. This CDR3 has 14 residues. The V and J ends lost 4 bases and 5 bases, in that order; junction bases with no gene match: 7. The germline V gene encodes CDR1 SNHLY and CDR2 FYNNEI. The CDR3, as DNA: TGTGCCAGCAGTGGGGAGACGGGAGGTGAGACCCAGTACTTC. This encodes CASSGETGGETQYF.

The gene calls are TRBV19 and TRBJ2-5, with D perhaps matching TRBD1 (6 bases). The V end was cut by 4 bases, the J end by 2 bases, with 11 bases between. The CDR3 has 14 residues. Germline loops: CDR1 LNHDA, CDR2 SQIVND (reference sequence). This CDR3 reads CASSRGQIQETQYF. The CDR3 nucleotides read TGTGCCAGTAGTAGAGGACAGATACAAGAGACCCAGTACTTC.

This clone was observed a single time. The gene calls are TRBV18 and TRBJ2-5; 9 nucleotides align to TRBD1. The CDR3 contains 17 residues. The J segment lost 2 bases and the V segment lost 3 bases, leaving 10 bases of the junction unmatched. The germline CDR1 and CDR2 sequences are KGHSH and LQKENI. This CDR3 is CASSPPYGQGRQETQYF. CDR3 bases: TGTGCCAGCTCACCGCCTTACGGACAGGGGAGGCAAGAGACCCAGTACTTC.

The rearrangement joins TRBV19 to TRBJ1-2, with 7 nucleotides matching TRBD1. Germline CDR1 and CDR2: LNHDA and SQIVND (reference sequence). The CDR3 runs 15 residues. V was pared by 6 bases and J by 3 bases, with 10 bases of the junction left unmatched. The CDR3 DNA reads TGTGCCAGTAGCGTCGGACAGGAGGAATACTATGGCTACACCTTC. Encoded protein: CASSVGQEEYYGYTF. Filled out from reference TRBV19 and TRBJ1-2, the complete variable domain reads DGGITQSPKYLFRKEGQNVTLSCEQNLNHDAMYWYRQDPGQGLRLIYYSQIVNDFQKGDIAEGYSVSREKKESFPLTVTSAQKNPTAFYLCASSVGQEEYYGYTFGSGTRLTVV.

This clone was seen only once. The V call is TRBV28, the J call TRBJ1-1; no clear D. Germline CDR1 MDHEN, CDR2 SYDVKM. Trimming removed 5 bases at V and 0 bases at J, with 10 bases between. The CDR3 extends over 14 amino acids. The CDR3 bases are TGTGCCAGCAGTATACAGATAATGAACACTGAAGCTTTCTTT. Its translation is CASSIQIMNTEAFF.

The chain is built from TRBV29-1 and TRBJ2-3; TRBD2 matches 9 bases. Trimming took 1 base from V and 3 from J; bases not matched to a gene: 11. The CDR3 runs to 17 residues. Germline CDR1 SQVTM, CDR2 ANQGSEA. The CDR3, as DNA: TGCAGCGTTGAAGGGGTCAAGGCGGGGGGGCCTACAGATACGCAGTATTTT. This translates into CSVEGVKAGGPTDTQYF.

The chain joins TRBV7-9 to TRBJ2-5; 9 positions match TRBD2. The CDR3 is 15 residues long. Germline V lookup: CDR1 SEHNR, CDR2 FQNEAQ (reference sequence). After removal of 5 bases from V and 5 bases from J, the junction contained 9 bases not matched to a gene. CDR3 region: CASSPLRGGKETQYF. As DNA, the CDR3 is TGTGCCAGCAGCCCCCTGCGGGGGGGCAAGGAGACCCAGTACTTC.

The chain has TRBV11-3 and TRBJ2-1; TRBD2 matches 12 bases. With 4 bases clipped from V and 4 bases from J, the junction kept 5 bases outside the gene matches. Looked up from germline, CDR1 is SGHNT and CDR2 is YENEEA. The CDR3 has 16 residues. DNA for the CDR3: TGTGCCAGCAGCTCCGGACTAGCGGGATCGTACAATGAGCAGTTCTTC. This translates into CASSSGLAGSYNEQFF.

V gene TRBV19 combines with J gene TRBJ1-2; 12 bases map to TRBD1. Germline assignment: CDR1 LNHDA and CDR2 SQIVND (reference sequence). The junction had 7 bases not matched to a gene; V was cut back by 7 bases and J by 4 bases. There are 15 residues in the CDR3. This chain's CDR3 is CASTTGTGGSYGYTF. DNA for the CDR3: TGTGCCAGTACCACCGGGACAGGGGGCTCCTATGGCTACACCTTC.

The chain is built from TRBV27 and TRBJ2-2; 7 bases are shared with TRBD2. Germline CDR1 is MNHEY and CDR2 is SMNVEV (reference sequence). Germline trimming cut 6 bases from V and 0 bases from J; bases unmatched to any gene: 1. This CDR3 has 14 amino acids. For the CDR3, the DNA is TGTGCCAGCAGGACTAGCCCGAACACCGGGGAGCTGTTTTTT. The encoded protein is CASRTSPNTGELFF.

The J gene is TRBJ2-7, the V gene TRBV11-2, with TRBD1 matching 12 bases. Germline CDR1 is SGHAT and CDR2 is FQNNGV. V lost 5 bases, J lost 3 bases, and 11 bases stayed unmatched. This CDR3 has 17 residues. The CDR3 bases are TGTGCCAGCAGCCCAGTAGCGGGGACAGGGGGCATCTACGAGCAGTACTTC. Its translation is CASSPVAGTGGIYEQYF.

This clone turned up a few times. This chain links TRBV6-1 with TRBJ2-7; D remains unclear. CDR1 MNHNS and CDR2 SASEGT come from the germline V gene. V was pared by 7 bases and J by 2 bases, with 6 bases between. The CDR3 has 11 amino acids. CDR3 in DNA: TGTGCCAGCAAATGGGCCTACGAGCAGTACGTC. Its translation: CASKWAYEQYV.

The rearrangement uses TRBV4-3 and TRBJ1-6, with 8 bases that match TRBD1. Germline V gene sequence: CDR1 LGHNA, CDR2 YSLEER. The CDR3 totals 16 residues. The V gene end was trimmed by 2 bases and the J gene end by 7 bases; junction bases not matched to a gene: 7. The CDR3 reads CASSQRVTGENSPLHF. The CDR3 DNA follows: TGCGCCAGCAGCCAAAGGGTGACAGGGGAAAATTCACCCCTCCACTTT.

CDR3 nucleotide sequence: TGTGCCAGCAGTTACTCCATTACAGGGGGCACTGAAGCTTTCTTT. It yields the protein CASSYSITGGTEAFF. The chain carries TRBV6-5 and TRBJ1-1, with 8 bases that match TRBD1. V dropped 0 bases and J dropped 4; count of bases not matched to a gene: 4. The CDR3 runs 15 residues. CDR1 MNHEY and CDR2 SVGAGI come from the germline V gene.

CDR3 sequence reads: CASRRDRRDTQYF. DNA for the CDR3: TGTGCCAGCAGGCGGGACAGAAGAGATACGCAGTATTTT. This sequence joins TRBV7-2 and TRBJ2-3; D is perhaps TRBD1 (7 bases). The germline V gene encodes CDR1 SGHTA and CDR2 FQGNSA. V lost 6 bases to trimming and J lost 5 bases, with 12 bases between them. The length of the CDR3 is 13 residues.

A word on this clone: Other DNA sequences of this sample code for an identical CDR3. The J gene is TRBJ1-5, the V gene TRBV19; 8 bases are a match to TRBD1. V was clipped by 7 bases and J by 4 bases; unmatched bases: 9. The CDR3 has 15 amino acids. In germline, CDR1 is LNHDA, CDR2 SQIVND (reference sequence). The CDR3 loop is CASISDRGSNQPQHF. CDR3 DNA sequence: TGTGCCAGTATCTCCGACAGGGGTTCTAATCAGCCCCAGCATTTT.

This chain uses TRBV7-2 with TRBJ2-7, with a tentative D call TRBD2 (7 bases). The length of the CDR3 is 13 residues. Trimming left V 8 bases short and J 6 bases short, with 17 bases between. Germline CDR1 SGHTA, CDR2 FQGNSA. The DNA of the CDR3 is TGTGCCAGCCGACCCGGGGGGCTCGGCGAGCAGTACTTC. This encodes CASRPGGLGEQYF.

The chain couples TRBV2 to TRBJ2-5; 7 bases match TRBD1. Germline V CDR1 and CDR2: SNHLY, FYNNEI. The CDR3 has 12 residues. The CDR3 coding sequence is TGTGCAGGGGGCCAGGGCCAAGAGACCCAGTACTTC. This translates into CAGGQGQETQYF.